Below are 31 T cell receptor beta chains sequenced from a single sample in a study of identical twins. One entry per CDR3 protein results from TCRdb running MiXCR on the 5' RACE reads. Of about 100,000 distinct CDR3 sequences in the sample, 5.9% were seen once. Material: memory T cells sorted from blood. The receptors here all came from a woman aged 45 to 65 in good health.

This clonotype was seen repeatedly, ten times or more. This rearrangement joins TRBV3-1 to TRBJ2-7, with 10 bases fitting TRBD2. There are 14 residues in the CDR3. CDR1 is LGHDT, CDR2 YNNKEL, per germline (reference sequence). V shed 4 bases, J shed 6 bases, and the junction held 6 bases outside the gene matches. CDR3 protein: CASSPGTSDGEQYF. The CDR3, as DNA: TGTGCCAGCAGCCCCGGGACTAGCGATGGCGAGCAGTACTTC.

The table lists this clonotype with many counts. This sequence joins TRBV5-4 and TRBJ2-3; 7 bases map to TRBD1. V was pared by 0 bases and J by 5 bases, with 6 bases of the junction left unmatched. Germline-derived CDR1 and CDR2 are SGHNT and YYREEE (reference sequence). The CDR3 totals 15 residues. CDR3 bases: TGTGCCAGCAGCTTGGGGTCATACAGGGGAGATACGCAGTATTTT. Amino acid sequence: CASSLGSYRGDTQYF.

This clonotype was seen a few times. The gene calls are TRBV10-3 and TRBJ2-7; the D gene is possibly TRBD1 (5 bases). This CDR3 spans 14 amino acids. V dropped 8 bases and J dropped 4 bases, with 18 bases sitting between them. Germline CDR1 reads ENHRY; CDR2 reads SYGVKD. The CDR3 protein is CAIGAGAFEYEQYF. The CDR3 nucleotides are TGTGCCATCGGCGCTGGGGCGTTTGAGTACGAGCAGTACTTC.

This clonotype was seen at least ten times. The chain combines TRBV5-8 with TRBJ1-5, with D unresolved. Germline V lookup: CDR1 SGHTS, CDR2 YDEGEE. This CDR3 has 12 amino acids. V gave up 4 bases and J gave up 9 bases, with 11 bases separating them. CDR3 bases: TGTGCCAGCAGCCCCCCCCAATTGCCCCAGCATTTT. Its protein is CASSPPQLPQHF.

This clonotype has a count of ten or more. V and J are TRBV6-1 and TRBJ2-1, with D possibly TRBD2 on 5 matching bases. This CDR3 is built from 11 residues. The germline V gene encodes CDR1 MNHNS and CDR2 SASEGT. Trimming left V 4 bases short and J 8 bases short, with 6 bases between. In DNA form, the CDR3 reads TGTGCCAGCAGTGGGCGGGATGAGCAGTTCTTC. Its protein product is CASSGRDEQFF.

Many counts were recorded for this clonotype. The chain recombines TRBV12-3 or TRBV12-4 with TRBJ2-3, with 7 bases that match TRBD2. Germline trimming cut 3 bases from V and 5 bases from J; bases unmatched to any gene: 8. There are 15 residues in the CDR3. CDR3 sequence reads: CASSFVAGGQDTQYF. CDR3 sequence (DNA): TGTGCCAGCAGTTTTGTAGCGGGTGGTCAAGATACGCAGTATTTT.

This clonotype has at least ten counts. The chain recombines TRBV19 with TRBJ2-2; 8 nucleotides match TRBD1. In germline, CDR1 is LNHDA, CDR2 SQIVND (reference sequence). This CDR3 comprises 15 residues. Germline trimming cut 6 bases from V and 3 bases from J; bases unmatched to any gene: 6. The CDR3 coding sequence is TGTGCCAGTAGCTTTGGACAGGGAGACACCGGGGAGCTGTTTTTT. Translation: CASSFGQGDTGELFF.

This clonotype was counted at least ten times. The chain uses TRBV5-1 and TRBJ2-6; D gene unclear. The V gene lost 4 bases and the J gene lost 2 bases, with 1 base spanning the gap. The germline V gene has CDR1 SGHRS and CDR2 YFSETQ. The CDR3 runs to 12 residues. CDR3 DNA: TGCGCCAGCAGCCCTGGGGCCAACGTCCTGACTTTC. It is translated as CASSPGANVLTF.

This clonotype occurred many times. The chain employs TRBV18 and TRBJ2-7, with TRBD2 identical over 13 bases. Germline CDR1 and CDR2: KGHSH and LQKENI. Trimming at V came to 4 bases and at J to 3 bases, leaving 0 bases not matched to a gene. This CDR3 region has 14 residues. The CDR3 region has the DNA TGTGCCAGCTCACGACTAGCGGGAGGCTACGAGCAGTACGTC. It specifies CASSRLAGGYEQYV.

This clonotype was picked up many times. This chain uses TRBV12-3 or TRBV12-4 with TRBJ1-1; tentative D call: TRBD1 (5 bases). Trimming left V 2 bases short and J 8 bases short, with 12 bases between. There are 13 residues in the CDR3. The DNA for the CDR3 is TGTGCCAGCAGTTTAAGAGGCGGACAAGAAGCTTTCTTT. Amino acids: CASSLRGGQEAFF.

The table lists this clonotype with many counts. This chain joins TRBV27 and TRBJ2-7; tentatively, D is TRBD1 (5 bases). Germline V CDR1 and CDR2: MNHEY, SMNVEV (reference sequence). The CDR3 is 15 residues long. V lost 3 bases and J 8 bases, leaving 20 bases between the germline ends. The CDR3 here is CASSFLPLGQGQQYF. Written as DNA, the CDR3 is TGTGCCAGCAGTTTTCTCCCGCTTGGGCAGGGTCAGCAGTACTTC.

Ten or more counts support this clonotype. The CDR3 loop is CASSPGSGAKNIQYF. CDR3 DNA: TGTGCCAGCAGCCCGGGGTCGGGAGCCAAAAACATTCAGTACTTC. This sequence joins TRBV3-1 and TRBJ2-4; a weak D match, TRBD2 (5 bases). Germline V gene lookup returns CDR1 LGHDT and CDR2 YNNKEL (reference sequence). There are 15 residues in the CDR3. Deletions cut 4 bases from V and 0 bases from J, with 10 bases between.

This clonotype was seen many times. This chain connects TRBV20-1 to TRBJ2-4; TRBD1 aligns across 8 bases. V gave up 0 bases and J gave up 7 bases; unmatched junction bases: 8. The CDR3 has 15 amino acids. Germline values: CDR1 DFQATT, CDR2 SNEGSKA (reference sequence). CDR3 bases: TGCAGTGCTAGAGATTTCGGACAGGGAGATAACATTCAGTACTTC. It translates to CSARDFGQGDNIQYF.

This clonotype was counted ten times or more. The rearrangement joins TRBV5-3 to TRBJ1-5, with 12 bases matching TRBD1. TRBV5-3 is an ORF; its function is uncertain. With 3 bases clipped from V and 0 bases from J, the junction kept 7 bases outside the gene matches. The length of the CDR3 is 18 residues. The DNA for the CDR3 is TGTGCCAGAAGCTGCCGGGACAGGGGGCCTTATAGCAATCAGCCCCAGCATTTT. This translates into CARSCRDRGPYSNQPQHF.

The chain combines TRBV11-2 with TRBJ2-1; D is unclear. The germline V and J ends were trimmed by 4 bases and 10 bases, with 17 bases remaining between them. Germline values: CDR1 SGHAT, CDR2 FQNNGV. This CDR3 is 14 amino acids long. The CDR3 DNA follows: TGTGCCAGCAGCTCGCCTAGGTTGGGTAGCGAGCAGTTCTTC. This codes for CASSSPRLGSEQFF.

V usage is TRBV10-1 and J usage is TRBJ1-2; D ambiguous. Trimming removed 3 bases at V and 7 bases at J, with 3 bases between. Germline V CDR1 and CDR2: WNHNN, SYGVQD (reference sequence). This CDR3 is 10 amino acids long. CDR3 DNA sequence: TGCGCCAGCAGTGAAGGTGGCTACACCTTC. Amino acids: CASSEGGYTF.

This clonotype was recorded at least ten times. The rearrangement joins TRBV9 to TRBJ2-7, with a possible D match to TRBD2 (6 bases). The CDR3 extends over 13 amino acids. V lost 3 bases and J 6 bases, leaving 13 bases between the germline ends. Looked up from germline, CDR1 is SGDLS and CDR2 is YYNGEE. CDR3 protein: CASSGLVSGEQYF. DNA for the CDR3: TGTGCCAGCAGCGGACTAGTAAGCGGCGAGCAGTACTTC.

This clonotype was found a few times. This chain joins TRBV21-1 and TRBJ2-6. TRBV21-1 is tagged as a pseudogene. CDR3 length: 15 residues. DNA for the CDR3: TGTGCCAGCAGCCCCCTAAGCTCTGGGGCCAACGTCCTGACTTTC. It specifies CASSPLSSGANVLTF.

CDR3 protein: CAWIFGAAASYNEQFF. As DNA, the CDR3 is TGTGCCTGGATTTTCGGTGCGGCAGCCTCCTACAATGAGCAGTTCTTC. The chain has TRBV30 and TRBJ2-1, with unresolved D. Trimming took off 4 bases at V and 0 bases at J, with 16 bases between the two ends. Germline loops: CDR1 GTSNPN, CDR2 SVGIG (reference sequence). The CDR3 length is 16 residues.

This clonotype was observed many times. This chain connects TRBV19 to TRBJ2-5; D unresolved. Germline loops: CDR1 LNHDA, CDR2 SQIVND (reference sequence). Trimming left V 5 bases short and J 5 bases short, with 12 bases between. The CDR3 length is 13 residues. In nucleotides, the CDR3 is TGTGCCAGTAGTGGCCAGGCGGCGGAGACCCAGTACTTC. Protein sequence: CASSGQAAETQYF.

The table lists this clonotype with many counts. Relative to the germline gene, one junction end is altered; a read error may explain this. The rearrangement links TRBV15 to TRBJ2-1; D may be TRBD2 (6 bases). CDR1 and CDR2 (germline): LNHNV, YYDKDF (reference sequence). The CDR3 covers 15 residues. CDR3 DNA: TGTGCCACCAGCTTCCCCGGGACTTCACTAAATGTGCAGTTCTTC. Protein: CATSFPGTSLNVQFF.

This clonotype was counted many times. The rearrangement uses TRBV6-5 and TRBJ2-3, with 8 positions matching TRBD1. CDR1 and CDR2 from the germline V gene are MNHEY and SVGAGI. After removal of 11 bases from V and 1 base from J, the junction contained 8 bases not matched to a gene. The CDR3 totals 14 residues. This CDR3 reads CAARRGQGTDTQYF. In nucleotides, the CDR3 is TGTGCCGCTCGCCGGGGACAGGGCACAGATACGCAGTATTTT.

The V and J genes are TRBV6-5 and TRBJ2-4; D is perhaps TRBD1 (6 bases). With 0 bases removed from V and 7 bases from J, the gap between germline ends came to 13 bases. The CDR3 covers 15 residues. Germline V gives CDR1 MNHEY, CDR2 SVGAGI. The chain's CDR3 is CASSYSTTRGNIQYF. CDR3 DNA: TGTGCCAGCAGTTACTCGACGACAAGGGGGAACATTCAGTACTTC.

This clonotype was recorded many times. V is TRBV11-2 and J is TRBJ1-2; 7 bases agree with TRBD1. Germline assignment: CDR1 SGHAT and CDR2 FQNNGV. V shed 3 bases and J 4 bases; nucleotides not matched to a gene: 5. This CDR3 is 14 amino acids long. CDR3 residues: CASSFPDRVYGYTF. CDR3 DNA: TGTGCCAGCAGCTTCCCTGACAGGGTCTATGGCTACACCTTC.

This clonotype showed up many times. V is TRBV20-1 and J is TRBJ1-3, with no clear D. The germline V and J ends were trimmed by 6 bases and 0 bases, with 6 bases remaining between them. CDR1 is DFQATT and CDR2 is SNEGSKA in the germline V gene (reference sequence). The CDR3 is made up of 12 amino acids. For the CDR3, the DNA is TGCAGTGCACGGGACTCTGGAAACACCATATATTTT. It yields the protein CSARDSGNTIYF.

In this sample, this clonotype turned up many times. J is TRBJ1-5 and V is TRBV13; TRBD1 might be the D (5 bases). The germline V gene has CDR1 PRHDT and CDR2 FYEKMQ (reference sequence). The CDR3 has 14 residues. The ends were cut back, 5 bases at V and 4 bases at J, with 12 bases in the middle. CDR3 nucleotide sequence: TGTGCCAGCAGCCGCATGGGGGGAAATCAGCCCCAGCATTTT. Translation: CASSRMGGNQPQHF. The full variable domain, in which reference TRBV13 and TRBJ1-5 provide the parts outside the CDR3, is AAGVIQSPRHLIKEKRETATLKCYPIPRHDTVYWYQQGPGQDPQFLISFYEKMQSDKGSIPDRFSAQQFSDYHSELNMSSLELGDSALYFCASSRMGGNQPQHFGDGTRLSIL.

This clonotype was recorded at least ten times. The CDR3 loop is CASSHAGRGNTGELFF. For the CDR3, the DNA is TGCGCCAGCAGCCACGCGGGCCGGGGGAACACCGGGGAGCTGTTTTTT. V usage is TRBV4-1 and J usage is TRBJ2-2; a possible D gene is TRBD2 (5 bases). This CDR3 region has 16 residues. The V end was cut by 3 bases, the J end by 1 base, with 12 bases between. Germline CDR1 MGHRA, CDR2 YSYEKL.

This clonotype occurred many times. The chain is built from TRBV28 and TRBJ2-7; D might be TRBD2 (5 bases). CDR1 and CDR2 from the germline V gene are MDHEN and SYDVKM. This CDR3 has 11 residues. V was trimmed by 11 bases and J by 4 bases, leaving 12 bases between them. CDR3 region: CASLGVYEQYF. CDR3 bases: TGTGCCTCCCTCGGGGTTTACGAGCAGTACTTC.

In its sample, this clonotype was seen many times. CDR3 coding DNA: TGTGCCAGCAGGGAGTCGCGGGCTGCCACTGAAGCTTTCTTT. This translates into CASRESRAATEAFF. This chain connects TRBV12-3 or TRBV12-4 to TRBJ1-1; D gene unclear. V was pared by 6 bases and J by 4 bases, with 15 bases between. The CDR3 sequence is 14 residues long.

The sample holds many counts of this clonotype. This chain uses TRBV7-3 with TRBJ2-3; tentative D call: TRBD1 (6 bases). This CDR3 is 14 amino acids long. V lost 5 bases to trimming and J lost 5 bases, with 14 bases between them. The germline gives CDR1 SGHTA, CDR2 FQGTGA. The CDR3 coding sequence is TGTGCCAGCAGCGGCAGGGGACGAGGAGATACGCAGTATTTT. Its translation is CASSGRGRGDTQYF.

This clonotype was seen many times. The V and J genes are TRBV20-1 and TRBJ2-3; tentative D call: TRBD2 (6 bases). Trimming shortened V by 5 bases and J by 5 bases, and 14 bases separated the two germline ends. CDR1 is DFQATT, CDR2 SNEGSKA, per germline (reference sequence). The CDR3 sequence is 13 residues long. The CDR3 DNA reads TGCAGTGCTCCCAACCCGGGAGAAGATACGCAGTATTTT. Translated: CSAPNPGEDTQYF.